This T cell receptor (beta chain) came from a study of CD8+ T cells in alopecia areata. Study-level information: Oral tofacitinib (5 to 10 mg twice daily) was administered to treated patients. The SALT score measured affected scalp surface percentage in treated patients.

The sample's treatment: oral pan-JAK inhibitor, 5-10 mg twice daily. A FACSAria was used to sort CD4+ and CD8+ T cells. These cells came from PBMCs. The germline V and J ends were trimmed by 5 bases and 1 base, with 16 bases remaining between them. Looked up from germline, CDR1 is SGHTA and CDR2 is FQGNSA. The CDR3 loop spans 16 amino acids. cDNA reverse transcribed from extracted RNA served as the sequencing template. Assay used: immunoSEQ multiplex PCR; TCRdb lists only in-frame clones, some missing. The sample carries about 190,000 clones, roughly three fifths recorded once. The source of this sequence is a human donor with alopecia areata. The material was CD4+ T cells sorted from blood, obtained at week 4, from a patient treated with tofacitinib. The chain has TRBV7-2 and TRBJ2-3; possible D gene TRBD2, 6 bases. The CDR3 protein is CASSAGLFGRTDTQYF. Written as DNA, the CDR3 is TGTGCCAGCAGCGCGGGACTCTTCGGGCGCACAGATACGCAGTATTTT.